The present TCR beta chain was sequenced within a study of T cell repertoires in cytomegalovirus infection. From germline, CDR1 is SEHNR and CDR2 FQNEAQ (reference sequence). There are 15 residues in the CDR3. V lost 5 bases, J lost 3 bases, and 8 bases stayed unmatched. TCRdb re-called the reads through MiXCR, storing one row per CDR3 protein. This sample has roughly 630,000 distinct CDR3 sequences, with approximately 24% found just once. This clonotype has ten or more counts. This chain joins TRBV7-9 and TRBJ1-1; 8 positions agree with TRBD1. The sequencing input was CD8+ T cells from PBMCs. This TCR was recovered from a human donor in good health (CMV status not recorded). Some clones in this sample may be carry-over from other donors' samples. The CDR3 is CASSLWTGSDTEAFF. DNA for the CDR3: TGTGCCAGCAGCCTGTGGACAGGGTCGGACACTGAAGCTTTCTTT.